This TCR beta chain stems from a study of blood T cell repertoires in COVID-19. The wider study: Italy, Spain and the United States were the sources of the convalescent and acute COVID-19 samples. Sample material is recorded as cDNA or gDNA derived from T cells, B-cell-depleted T cells, or PBMCs.

Germline-derived CDR1 and CDR2 are LNHDA and SQIVND (reference sequence). After removal of 4 bases from V and 3 bases from J, the junction contained 3 bases not matched to a gene. The CDR3 covers 14 residues. As processed by the authors: Cell counts per sample came from amplifying reference gene primers. The repertoire was sequenced with immunoSEQ multiplex PCR; TCRdb's copy has only in-frame clones and lacks some. V and J calls and clone size come straight from that table; D and trimming were deduced from the DNA. The sample shows 230,000 or so clones, roughly 82% of them seen only once. On this clone: This same CDR3 is encoded by further DNA sequences in the sample.

V usage is TRBV19 and J usage is TRBJ2-5; TRBD2 agrees at 9 bases. The material sequenced was peripheral blood. The origin of this receptor is a man aged 35-49 years who had recovered from COVID-19. The CDR3: CASSTTSGKETQYF. The CDR3 DNA is TGTGCCAGTAGTACGACTAGCGGTAAAGAGACCCAGTACTTC. The full variable domain, its missing parts supplied by reference TRBV19 and TRBJ2-5, is DGGITQSPKYLFRKEGQNVTLSCEQNLNHDAMYWYRQDPGQGLRLIYYSQIVNDFQKGDIAEGYSVSREKKESFPLTVTSAQKNPTAFYLCASSTTSGKETQYFGPGTRLLVL.